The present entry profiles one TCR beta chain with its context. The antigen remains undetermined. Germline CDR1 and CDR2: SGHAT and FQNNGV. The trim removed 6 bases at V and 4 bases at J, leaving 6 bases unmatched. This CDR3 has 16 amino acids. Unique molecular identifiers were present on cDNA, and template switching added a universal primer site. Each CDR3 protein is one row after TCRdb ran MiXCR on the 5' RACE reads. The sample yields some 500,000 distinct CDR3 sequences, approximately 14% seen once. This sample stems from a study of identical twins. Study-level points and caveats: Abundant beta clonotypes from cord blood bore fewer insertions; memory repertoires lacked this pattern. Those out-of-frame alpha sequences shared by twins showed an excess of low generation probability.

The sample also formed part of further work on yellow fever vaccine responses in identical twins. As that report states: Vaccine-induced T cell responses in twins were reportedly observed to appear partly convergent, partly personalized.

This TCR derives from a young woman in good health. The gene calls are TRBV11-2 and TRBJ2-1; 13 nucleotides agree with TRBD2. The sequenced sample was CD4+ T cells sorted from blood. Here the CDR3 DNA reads TGTGCCAGCAGACTAGCGGGGGGGCTTCAATACAATGAGCAGTTCTTC. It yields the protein CASRLAGGLQYNEQFF.